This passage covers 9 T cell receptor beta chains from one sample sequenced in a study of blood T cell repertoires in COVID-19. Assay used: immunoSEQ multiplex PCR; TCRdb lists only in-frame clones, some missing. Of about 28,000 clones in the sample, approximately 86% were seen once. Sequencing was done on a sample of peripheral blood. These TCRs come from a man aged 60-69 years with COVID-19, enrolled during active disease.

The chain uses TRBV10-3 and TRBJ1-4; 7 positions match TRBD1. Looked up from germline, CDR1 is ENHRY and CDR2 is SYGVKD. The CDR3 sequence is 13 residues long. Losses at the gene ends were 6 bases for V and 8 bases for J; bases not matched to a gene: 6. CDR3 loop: CAISRDSDEKLFF. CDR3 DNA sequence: TGTGCCATCAGCCGGGACAGCGACGAAAAACTGTTTTTT.

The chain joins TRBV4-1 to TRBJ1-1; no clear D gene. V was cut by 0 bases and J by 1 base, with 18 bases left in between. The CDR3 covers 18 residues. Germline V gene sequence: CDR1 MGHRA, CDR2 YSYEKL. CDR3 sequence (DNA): TGCGCCAGCAGCCAAGAGGGTTCGAGAGTCAGGCAGAACACTGAAGCTTTCTTT. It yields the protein CASSQEGSRVRQNTEAFF.

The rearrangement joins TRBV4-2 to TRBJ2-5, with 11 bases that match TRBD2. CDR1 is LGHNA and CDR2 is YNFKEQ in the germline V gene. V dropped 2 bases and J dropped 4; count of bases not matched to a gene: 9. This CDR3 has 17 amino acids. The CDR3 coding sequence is TGTGCCAGCAGCCAAAGAGGTACTAGCGGGAGTCCAGAGACCCAGTACTTC. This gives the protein CASSQRGTSGSPETQYF.

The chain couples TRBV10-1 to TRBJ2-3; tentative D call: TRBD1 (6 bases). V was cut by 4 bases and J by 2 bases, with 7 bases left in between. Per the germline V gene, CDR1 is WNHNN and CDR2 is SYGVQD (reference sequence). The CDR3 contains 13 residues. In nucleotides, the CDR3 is TGCGCCAGCAGTGGACAGGTCACAGATACGCAGTATTTT. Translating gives CASSGQVTDTQYF.

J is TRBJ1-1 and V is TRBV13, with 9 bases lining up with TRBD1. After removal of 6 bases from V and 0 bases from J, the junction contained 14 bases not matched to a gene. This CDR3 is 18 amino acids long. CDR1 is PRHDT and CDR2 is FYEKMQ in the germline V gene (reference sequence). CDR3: CASRNTQGARGLNTEAFF. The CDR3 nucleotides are TGTGCCAGCAGAAATACACAGGGGGCAAGGGGCCTGAACACTGAAGCTTTCTTT.

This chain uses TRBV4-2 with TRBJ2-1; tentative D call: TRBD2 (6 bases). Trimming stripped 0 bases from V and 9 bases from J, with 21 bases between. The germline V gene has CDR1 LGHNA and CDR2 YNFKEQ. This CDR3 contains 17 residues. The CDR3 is CASSQDPAGSLGGEQFF. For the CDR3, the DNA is TGTGCCAGCAGCCAAGATCCAGCAGGCTCCTTGGGAGGTGAGCAGTTCTTC.

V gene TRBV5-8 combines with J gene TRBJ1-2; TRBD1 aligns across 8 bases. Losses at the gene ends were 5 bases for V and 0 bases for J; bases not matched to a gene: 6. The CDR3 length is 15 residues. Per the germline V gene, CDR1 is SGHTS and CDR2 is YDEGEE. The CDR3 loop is CASSPGQEPNYGYTF. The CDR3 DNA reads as TGTGCCAGCAGTCCGGGACAGGAACCTAACTATGGCTACACCTTC.

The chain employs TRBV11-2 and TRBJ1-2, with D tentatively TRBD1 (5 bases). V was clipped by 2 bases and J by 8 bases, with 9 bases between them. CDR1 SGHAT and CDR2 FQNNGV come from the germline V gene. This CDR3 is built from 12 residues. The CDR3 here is CASSLHAGGYTF. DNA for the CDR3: TGTGCCAGCAGCTTACATGCAGGGGGCTACACCTTC.

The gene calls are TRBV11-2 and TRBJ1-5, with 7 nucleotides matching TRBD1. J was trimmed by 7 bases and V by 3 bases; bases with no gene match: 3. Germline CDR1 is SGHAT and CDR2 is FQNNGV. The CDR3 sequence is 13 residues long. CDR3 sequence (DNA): TGTGCCAGCAGCTTTGCCAGGGGGCAGCCCCAGCATTTT. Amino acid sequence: CASSFARGQPQHF.